Each of the 27 T cell receptor beta chains below was sequenced from the same sample in a study of blood T cells in healthy people across ages. A second PCR, run for roughly 7 to 11 cycles, used a sample-barcoded 5' primer plus a J-beta primer mix. TCRdb used MiXCR to reprocess the 5' RACE reads, holding one entry per CDR3 protein. The sample consists of fewer than 1,200,000 distinct CDR3 sequences, almost 25% of them appearing once. The data were also submitted as part of a second study, on T cells of mothers and their children.

Source material: blood. These TCRs come from a girl between 2 and 10 years old in good health.

V usage is TRBV7-9 and J usage is TRBJ1-2; 7 bases fit TRBD1. CDR3 length: 15 amino acids. CDR1 and CDR2 from the germline V gene are SEHNR and FQNEAQ (reference sequence). The V gene end was trimmed by 4 bases and the J gene end by 8 bases; junction bases not matched to a gene: 13. The CDR3 is CASSSLGGQQDGYTF. In DNA, the CDR3 is TGTGCCAGCAGCTCCCTGGGGGGACAGCAGGACGGCTACACCTTC.

A few counts support this clonotype. The chain links TRBV14 to TRBJ2-7, with D unresolved. V shed 4 bases and J shed 4 bases, with 17 bases lying between them. The CDR3 has 15 residues. Germline CDR1 SGHDN, CDR2 FVKESK. Written as DNA, the CDR3 is TGTGCCAGCAGCCCCGGAGTTACCAACTATTACGAGCAGTACTTC. Protein sequence: CASSPGVTNYYEQYF.

The chain carries TRBV12-3 or TRBV12-4 and TRBJ2-3; D unresolved. This CDR3 spans 11 amino acids. V shed 6 bases and J shed 7 bases, with 8 bases lying between them. In nucleotides, the CDR3 is TGTGCCAGCAGACGCTCAAATACGCAGTATTTT. It specifies CASRRSNTQYF.

The chain couples TRBV12-3 or TRBV12-4 to TRBJ1-6, with TRBD1 matching 7 bases. With V trimmed by 6 bases and J by 14 bases, 19 bases remained unmatched. This CDR3 contains 16 residues. Written as DNA, the CDR3 is TGTGCCAGCAGGGGGGGGGACAGCGCCCTATTGAGGGCCCTCCACTTT. Amino acids: CASRGGDSALLRALHF.

The chain has TRBV12-5 and TRBJ1-1, with D possibly TRBD1 on 6 matching bases. The CDR3 has 15 residues. The germline gives CDR1 LGHNT, CDR2 FRNRAP. Trimming left V 3 bases short and J 3 bases short, with 14 bases between. The CDR3 reads CASGFSWGQDTEAFF. The CDR3 nucleotides are TGTGCTAGTGGTTTCAGTTGGGGGCAGGACACTGAAGCTTTCTTT. The entire variable domain, with the rest obtained from reference TRBV12-5 and TRBJ1-1, is as follows: DARVTQTPRHKVTEMGQEVTMRCQPILGHNTVFWYRQTMMQGLELLAYFRNRAPLDDSGMPKDRFSAEMPDATLATLKIQPSEPRDSAVYFCASGFSWGQDTEAFFGQGTRLTVV.

The rearrangement uses TRBV4-1 and TRBJ2-5, with 8 bases lining up with TRBD1. CDR1 and CDR2 (germline): MGHRA, YSYEKL. The CDR3 length is 14 residues. After removal of 5 bases from V and 3 bases from J, the junction contained 5 bases not matched to a gene. The CDR3 DNA reads TGCGCCAGCAGCAAGACAGGGGCCAAAGAGACCCAGTACTTC. This encodes CASSKTGAKETQYF.

This chain connects TRBV6-2 or TRBV6-3 to TRBJ2-7; possibly TRBD2 for D (7 bases). The germline V gene has CDR1 MNHEY and CDR2 SVGEGT. CDR3 length: 18 residues. Trimming took off 5 bases at V and 2 bases at J, with 25 bases between the two ends. CDR3 residues: CASSLNLSFGGPTYEQYF. The CDR3 DNA reads TGTGCCAGCAGTCTAAACCTTTCCTTCGGGGGGCCGACCTACGAGCAGTACTTC.

This clonotype was counted a few times. The rearrangement joins TRBV25-1 to TRBJ1-2; 8 bases map to TRBD1. With V trimmed by 5 bases and J by 0 bases, 14 bases remained unmatched. Germline V gene sequence: CDR1 MGHDK, CDR2 SYGVNS. The CDR3 has 18 residues. The DNA of the CDR3 is TGTGCCAGCAGTTCCGGGACAGGCTACTTCCTAGCTAACTATGGCTACACCTTC. The encoded protein is CASSSGTGYFLANYGYTF.

This chain links TRBV6-5 with TRBJ1-2; 8 positions agree with TRBD1. Germline trimming cut 6 bases from V and 2 bases from J; bases unmatched to any gene: 5. Germline CDR1 and CDR2: MNHEY and SVGAGI. CDR3 size: 14 residues. This CDR3 is CASRWTGMNYGYTF. In nucleotides, the CDR3 is TGTGCCAGCAGGTGGACAGGGATGAACTATGGCTACACCTTC.

This sequence joins TRBV5-1 and TRBJ1-1, with 8 nucleotides matching TRBD1. The CDR3 length is 14 residues. V lost 4 bases, J lost 3 bases, and 5 bases stayed unmatched. From germline, CDR1 is SGHRS and CDR2 YFSETQ. The CDR3, as DNA: TGCGCCAGCAGCCCCAGGGGGCCGGACACTGAAGCTTTCTTT. Its protein product is CASSPRGPDTEAFF.

The chain combines TRBV7-9 with TRBJ1-1, with a tentative D call TRBD1 (5 bases). This CDR3 is 14 amino acids long. Trimming pared 1 base from V and 11 bases from J, leaving 17 bases between. In germline, CDR1 is SEHNR, CDR2 FQNEAQ (reference sequence). As DNA, the CDR3 is TGTGCCAGCAGCTTAGAGACCGGGGCAGCCGACGCTTTCTTT. This translates into CASSLETGAADAFF.

The CDR3 loop is CASSYLGAPEAFF. CDR3 DNA sequence: TGTGCCAGCAGTTATCTCGGGGCTCCTGAAGCTTTCTTT. V usage is TRBV27 and J usage is TRBJ1-1, with D maybe TRBD1 (5 bases). The V gene lost 4 bases and the J gene lost 6 bases, with 12 bases spanning the gap. The CDR3 consists of 13 residues. Germline V CDR1 and CDR2: MNHEY, SMNVEV (reference sequence).

This clonotype was seen at least ten times. V usage is TRBV20-1 and J usage is TRBJ2-7, with a tentative D call TRBD1 (5 bases). The CDR3 sequence is 13 residues long. Germline V CDR1 and CDR2: DFQATT, SNEGSKA (reference sequence). Between the trimmed V and J ends, which lost 1 base and 2 bases, there was a span of 9 bases. The CDR3 reads CSARVSGTYEQYF. The CDR3 nucleotides read TGCAGTGCTAGAGTATCAGGGACCTACGAGCAGTACTTC.

The V call is TRBV6-5, the J call TRBJ2-3; 9 bases agree with TRBD1. The germline V gene encodes CDR1 MNHEY and CDR2 SVGAGI. J lost 2 bases, V lost 0 bases, and 6 bases had no gene match. The CDR3 totals 17 residues. CDR3 region: CASSYSGQGPLTDTQYF. The CDR3 nucleotides are TGTGCCAGCAGTTACTCGGGACAGGGCCCGCTCACAGATACGCAGTATTTT.

The rearrangement uses TRBV10-1 and TRBJ2-3; D perhaps matches TRBD1 (5 bases). This CDR3 spans 13 amino acids. Germline V gene sequence: CDR1 WNHNN, CDR2 SYGVQD (reference sequence). Trimming cost V 0 bases and J 14 bases, with 15 bases left between them. The CDR3: CASSESYRTGRYF. In nucleotides, the CDR3 is TGCGCCAGCAGTGAGTCGTACAGGACGGGTCGGTATTTT.

The rearrangement joins TRBV4-2 to TRBJ2-5; TRBD2 aligns across 9 bases. TRBJ2-7 explains the end of the DNA better; the J call may be wrong. The CDR3 spans 15 residues. The germline V gene has CDR1 LGHNA and CDR2 YNFKEQ. The chain's CDR3 is CASSPTSGKVSEQYF. The CDR3 region has the DNA TGTGCCAGCAGCCCGACTAGCGGTAAGGTATCCGAGCAGTACTTC.

The sample holds a few counts of this clonotype. The V and J genes are TRBV12-3 or TRBV12-4 and TRBJ2-1, with D possibly matching TRBD2 (5 bases). CDR3 length equals 14 residues. V lost 6 bases and J lost 7, with 16 bases in between. The CDR3 coding sequence is TGTGCCAGCAGGCCGGCCGGGGTGGATAATGAGCAGTTCTTC. Its protein is CASRPAGVDNEQFF.

This clonotype came up a few times. This chain links TRBV15 with TRBJ1-2, with 7 nucleotides matching TRBD1. The CDR3 consists of 15 residues. Germline V gene lookup returns CDR1 LNHNV and CDR2 YYDKDF (reference sequence). After removal of 1 base from V and 4 bases from J, the junction contained 6 bases not matched to a gene. The CDR3 DNA sequence: TGTGCCACCAGCAGAGCCCCGGCAGGGGGCTATGGCTACACCTTC. This encodes CATSRAPAGGYGYTF.

The V and J genes are TRBV14 and TRBJ2-4; D ambiguous. With 7 bases removed from V and 0 bases from J, the gap between germline ends came to 19 bases. Germline-derived CDR1 and CDR2 are SGHDN and FVKESK. There are 17 residues in the CDR3. CDR3 loop: CASKSGGDSLAKNIQYF. Here the CDR3 DNA reads TGTGCCAGCAAAAGTGGCGGCGACTCCTTAGCCAAAAACATTCAGTACTTC.

The chain employs TRBV10-3 and TRBJ2-5; either TRBD1 or TRBD2 may fit D (6 bases each). The V gene lost 11 bases and the J gene lost 2 bases, with 15 bases spanning the gap. Germline CDR1 and CDR2: ENHRY and SYGVKD. This CDR3 has 13 amino acids. CDR3 nucleotides: TGTGCCTCACAAAGGGGGGCTCAAGAGACCCAGTACTTC. Amino acid sequence: CASQRGAQETQYF.

CDR3 nucleotides: TGCGCCAGCAGCCCGTACCAGACTAGCGGTTCCTACGAGCAGTACTTC. It codes for CASSPYQTSGSYEQYF. The rearrangement joins TRBV4-3 to TRBJ2-5; 9 nucleotides match TRBD2. The J call may not be correct, given that the DNA end is closer to TRBJ2-7. Germline-derived CDR1 and CDR2 are LGHNA and YSLEER. CDR3 length: 16 amino acids.

As for this clonotype: This clone may be a read error of a much larger clone one base away. The rearrangement joins TRBV6-2 or TRBV6-3 to TRBJ2-1, with 9 bases aligning to TRBD2. CDR3 size: 14 residues. CDR1 MNHEY and CDR2 SVGEGT come from the germline V gene. The CDR3 nucleotides are TGTGCCAGCAGGATAGCGGGGGAATACAATGCGCAGTTCTTC. Amino acids: CASRIAGEYNAQFF.

The V gene is TRBV7-2, the J gene TRBJ2-5; tentative D call: TRBD2 (6 bases). Trimming took off 2 bases at V and 5 bases at J, with 12 bases between the two ends. The CDR3 runs 14 residues. CDR1 is SGHTA, CDR2 FQGNSA, per germline. The CDR3 sequence is CASSLTGERETQYF. CDR3 DNA: TGTGCCAGCAGCTTAACGGGAGAGCGCGAGACCCAGTACTTC. Full variable domain (outside the CDR3, taken from reference TRBV7-2 and TRBJ2-5): GAGVSQSPSNKVTEKGKDVELRCDPISGHTALYWYRQSLGQGLEFLIYFQGNSAPDKSGLPSDRFSAERTGGSVSTLTIQRTQQEDSAVYLCASSLTGERETQYFGPGTRLLVL.

This clonotype was observed a few times. The rearrangement links TRBV5-1 to TRBJ1-4; no clear D. The V end lost 0 bases, the J end lost 4 bases, and 7 bases lay between the germline ends. The CDR3 loop spans 14 amino acids. Germline V gene data show CDR1 as SGHRS and CDR2 as YFSETQ. The CDR3 loop reads CASSLVGDNEKLFF. The CDR3 DNA reads TGCGCCAGCAGCTTGGTCGGAGATAATGAAAAACTGTTTTTT.

This clonotype has only a few counts. CDR3 loop: CASSQNARDRETQYF. The CDR3 DNA is TGTGCCAGCAGCCAGAACGCCCGGGACAGAGAGACCCAGTACTTC. The chain has TRBV12-3 or TRBV12-4 and TRBJ2-5, with TRBD1 matching over 7 bases. This CDR3 is built from 15 residues. V lost 6 bases to trimming and J lost 4 bases; unmatched junction nucleotides: 11.

This clonotype was counted only a few times. The chain is built from TRBV7-2 and TRBJ2-7; D remains ambiguous. Germline CDR1 reads SGHTA; CDR2 reads FQGNSA. Trimming pared 1 base from V and 0 bases from J, leaving 13 bases between. This CDR3 contains 16 residues. Written as DNA, the CDR3 is TGTGCCAGCAGCTTAGTAGGCGGTCTGAGCTCCTACGAGCAGTACTTC. It specifies CASSLVGGLSSYEQYF.

This clonotype came up a few times. This CDR3 reads CASSLLADPDTYEQYF. CDR3 DNA sequence: TGTGCCAGCAGCTTACTAGCGGACCCGGACACCTACGAGCAGTACTTC. This chain uses TRBV5-6 with TRBJ2-7, with 8 bases matching TRBD2. Germline-derived CDR1 and CDR2 are SGHDT and YYEEEE. The CDR3 is 16 residues long. J gave up 2 bases and V 2 bases, and 9 bases lay outside the gene matches.